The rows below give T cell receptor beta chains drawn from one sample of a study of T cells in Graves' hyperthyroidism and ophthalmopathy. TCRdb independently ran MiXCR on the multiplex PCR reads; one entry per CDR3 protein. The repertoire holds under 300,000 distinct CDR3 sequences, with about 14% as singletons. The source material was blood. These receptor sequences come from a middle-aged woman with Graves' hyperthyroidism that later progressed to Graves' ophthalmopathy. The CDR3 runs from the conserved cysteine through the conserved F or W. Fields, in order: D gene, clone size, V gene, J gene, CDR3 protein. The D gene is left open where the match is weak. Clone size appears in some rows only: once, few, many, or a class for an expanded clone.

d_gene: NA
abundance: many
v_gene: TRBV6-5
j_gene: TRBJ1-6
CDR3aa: CASSYWGVVNSPLHF

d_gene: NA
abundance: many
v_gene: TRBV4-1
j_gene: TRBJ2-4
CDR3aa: CASSHPLGSKNIQYF

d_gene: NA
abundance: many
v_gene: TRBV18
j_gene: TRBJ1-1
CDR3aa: CASSPREGENTEAFF

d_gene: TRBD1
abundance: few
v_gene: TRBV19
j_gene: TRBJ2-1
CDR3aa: CASSIYIGGQGRHNEQFF

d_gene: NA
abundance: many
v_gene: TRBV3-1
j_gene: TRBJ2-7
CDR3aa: CASSHSSSGTQQYF

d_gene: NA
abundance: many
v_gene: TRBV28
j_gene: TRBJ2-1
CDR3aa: CASASTAPNEQFF

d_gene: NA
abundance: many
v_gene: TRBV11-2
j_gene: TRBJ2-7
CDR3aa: CASSPIIGGRLGYEQYF

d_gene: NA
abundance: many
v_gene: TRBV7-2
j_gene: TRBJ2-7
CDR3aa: CASSLGPAAYEQYF

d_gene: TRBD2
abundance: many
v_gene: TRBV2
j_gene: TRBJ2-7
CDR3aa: CASNALAGYEQYF

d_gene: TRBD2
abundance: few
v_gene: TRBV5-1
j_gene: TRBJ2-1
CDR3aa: CASSPTGLAALPNNEQFF

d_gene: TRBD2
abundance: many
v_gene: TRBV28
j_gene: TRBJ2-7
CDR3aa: CASSTQLAGGRDEQYF

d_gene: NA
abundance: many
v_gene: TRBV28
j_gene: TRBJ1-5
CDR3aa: CASRPAGAGSNQPQHF

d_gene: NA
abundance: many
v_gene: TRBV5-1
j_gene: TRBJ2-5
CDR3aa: CASSQPGGVQETQYF

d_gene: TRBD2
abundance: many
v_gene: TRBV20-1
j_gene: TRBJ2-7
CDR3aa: CSAGDERGPDYEQYF

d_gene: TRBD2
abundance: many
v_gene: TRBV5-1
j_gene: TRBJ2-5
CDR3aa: CASSLAGTSGPQETQYF

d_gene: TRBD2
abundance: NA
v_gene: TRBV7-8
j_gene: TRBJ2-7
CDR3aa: CASSPGRLAAGAEQYF

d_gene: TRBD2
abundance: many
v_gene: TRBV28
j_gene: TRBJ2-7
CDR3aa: CASRVGLAGLYEQYF

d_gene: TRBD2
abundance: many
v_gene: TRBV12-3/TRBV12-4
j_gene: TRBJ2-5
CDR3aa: CASSIQAREVGETQYF

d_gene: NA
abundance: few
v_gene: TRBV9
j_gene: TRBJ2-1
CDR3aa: CASSDLGTYDEQFF

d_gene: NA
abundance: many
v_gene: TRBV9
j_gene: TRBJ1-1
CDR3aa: CASRDGQNTEAFF

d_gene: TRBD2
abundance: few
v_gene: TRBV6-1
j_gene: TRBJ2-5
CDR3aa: CASSNPSGRVYQETQYF

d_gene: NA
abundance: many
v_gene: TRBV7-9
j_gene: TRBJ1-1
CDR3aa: CASRLGMNTEAFF

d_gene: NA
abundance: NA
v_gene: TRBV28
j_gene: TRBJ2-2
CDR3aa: CASSSVGDTGELFF

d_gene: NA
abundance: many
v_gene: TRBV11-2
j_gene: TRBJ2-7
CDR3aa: CASSLHPRGISSYEQYF

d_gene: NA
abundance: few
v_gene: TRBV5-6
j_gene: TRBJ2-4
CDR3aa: CASSPLAAVAKNIQYF

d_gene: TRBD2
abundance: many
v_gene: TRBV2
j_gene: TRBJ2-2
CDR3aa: CASSAKGTSVVGELFF

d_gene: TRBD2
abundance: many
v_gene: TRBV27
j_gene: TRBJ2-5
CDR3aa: CASSPLGLAGETQYF

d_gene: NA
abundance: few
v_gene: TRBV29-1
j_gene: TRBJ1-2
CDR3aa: CSVDGTPAGYGYTF

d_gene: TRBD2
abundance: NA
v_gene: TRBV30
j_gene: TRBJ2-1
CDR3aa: CAWPRYGATLGGRALRVYNEQFF

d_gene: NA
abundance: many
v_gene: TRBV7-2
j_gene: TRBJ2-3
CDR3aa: CASSLDFVADTQYF

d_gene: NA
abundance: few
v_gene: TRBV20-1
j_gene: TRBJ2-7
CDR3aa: CSVLTQGLASYEQYF

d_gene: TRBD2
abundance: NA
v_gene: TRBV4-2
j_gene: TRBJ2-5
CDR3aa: CASSQGGGLEEETQYF

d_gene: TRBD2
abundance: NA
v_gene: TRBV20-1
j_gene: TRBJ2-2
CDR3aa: CSAKTSGDHTGELFF

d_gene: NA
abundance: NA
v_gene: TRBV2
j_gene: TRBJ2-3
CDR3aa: CANQVGGCTDTQYF

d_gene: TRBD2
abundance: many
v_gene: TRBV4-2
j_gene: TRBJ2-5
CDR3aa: CASSQDGGRAFGQYF

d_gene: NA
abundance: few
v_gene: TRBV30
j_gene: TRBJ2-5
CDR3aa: CAWSVFLGETQYF

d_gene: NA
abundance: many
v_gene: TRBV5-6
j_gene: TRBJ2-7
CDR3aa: CASSSGPSLEQYF

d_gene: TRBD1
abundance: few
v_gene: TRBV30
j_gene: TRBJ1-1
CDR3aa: CAWSPKGDRATEAFF

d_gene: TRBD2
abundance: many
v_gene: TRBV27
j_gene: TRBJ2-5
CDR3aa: CASKLTPPGTSGRALETQYF

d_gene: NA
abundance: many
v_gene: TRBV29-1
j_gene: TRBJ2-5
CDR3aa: CSARLSGIQETQYF

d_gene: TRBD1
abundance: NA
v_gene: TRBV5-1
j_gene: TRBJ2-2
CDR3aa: CASSTGTVNTGELFF

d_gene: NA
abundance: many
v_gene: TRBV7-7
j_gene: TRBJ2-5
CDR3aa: CASSRLRPETQYF

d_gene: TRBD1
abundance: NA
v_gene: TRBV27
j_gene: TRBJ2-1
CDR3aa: CASSFDLTGSNEQFF

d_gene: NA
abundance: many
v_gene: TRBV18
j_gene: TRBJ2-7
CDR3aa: CASSPRPILHQDSILEQYF

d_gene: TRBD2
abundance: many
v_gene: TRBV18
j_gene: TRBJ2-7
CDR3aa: CASSLGGSMHEQYF

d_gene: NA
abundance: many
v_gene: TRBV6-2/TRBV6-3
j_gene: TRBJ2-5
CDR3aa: CASSPTVWTQYF

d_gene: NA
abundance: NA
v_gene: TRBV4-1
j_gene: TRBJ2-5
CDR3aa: CASSQGPGGAGETQYF

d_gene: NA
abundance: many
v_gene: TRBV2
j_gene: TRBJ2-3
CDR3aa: CASTGIADTQYF

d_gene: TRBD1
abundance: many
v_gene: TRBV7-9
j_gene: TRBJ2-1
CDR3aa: CASSSGTGARYNEQFF

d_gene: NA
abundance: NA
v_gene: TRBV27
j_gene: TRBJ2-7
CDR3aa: CASKFAGWGPYEQYF

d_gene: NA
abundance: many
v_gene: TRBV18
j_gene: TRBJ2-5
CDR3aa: CASSPPTGETQYF

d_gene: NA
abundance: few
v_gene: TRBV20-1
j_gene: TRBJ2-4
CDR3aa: CSAREFRGFKNIQYF

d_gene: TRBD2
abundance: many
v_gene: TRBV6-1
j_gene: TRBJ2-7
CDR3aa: CASSEALRNSGSVAEQYF